The following is a T cell receptor (beta chain) sequence with its context. Original handling: Reference gene primer amplification gave nucleated cell count estimates. The data were produced by immunoSEQ multiplex PCR, yet TCRdb's version contains in-frame clones alone and is incomplete. The V and J calls and clone size are taken from that table; D and trimming were inferred from the DNA. The data contain under 300,000 clones, roughly four fifths of them singletons. CDR3 length equals 15 residues. Looked up from germline, CDR1 is MNHNS and CDR2 is SASEGT. V lost 1 base to trimming and J lost 5 bases, with 14 bases between them. The sample originates from a study of blood T cell repertoires in COVID-19.

The receptor was derived from a man aged 50 to 59 with acute or convalescent COVID-19. Sequencing was carried out using peripheral blood. The chain combines TRBV6-1 with TRBJ2-5, with a tentative D call TRBD1 (7 bases). DNA for the CDR3: TGTGCCAGCAGTGAAGGGGCAGGGGGGTTTGAGACCCAGTACTTC. It specifies CASSEGAGGFETQYF.